This T cell receptor (beta chain) originates from a study of cytomegalovirus exposure and HLA in healthy donors. Whole-study results and caveats: Researchers counted 180 or so TCR beta chains as cytomegalovirus-associated. An observed cluster of highly shared sequence variants was recorded as a likely sequencing artifact.

Each of the donors was a healthy bone marrow donor. The study ran its PCR with 60 Vbeta and 13 Jbeta primers. TCRdb keeps only in-frame clones here, not all; method: immunoSEQ multiplex PCR. Counted here are roughly 80,000 clones, 81% occurring once; the ten biggest clones make up around 2%. With respect to this clone: Antigen: not known.

This CDR3 has 17 residues. The germline gives CDR1 SGDLS, CDR2 YYNGEE. V lost 2 bases to trimming and J lost 7 bases; unmatched junction nucleotides: 15. The receptor's source is a woman between 25 and 40 years old in good health and CMV-seronegative. The source material was PBMCs. The rearrangement joins TRBV9 to TRBJ2-1; 7 nucleotides align to TRBD2. CDR3 amino acids: CASSVDPGLLLVNEQFF. CDR3 in DNA: TGTGCCAGCAGCGTGGATCCGGGACTATTACTAGTTAATGAGCAGTTCTTC. The full variable domain, with the rest looked up from reference TRBV9 and TRBJ2-1, is DSGVTQTPKHLITATGQRVTLRCSPRSGDLSVYWYQQSLDQGLQFLIQYYNGEERAKGNILERFSAQQFPDLHSELNLSSLELGDSALYFCASSVDPGLLLVNEQFFGPGTRLTVL.